These 24 T cell receptor beta chains share one sample of origin, sequenced in a study of spatial heterogeneity in lung cancer (dated by TCRdb to the late 2010s). The sample's time point, from its label and the paper: sample taken at primary tumor resection. Without any cell sorting, TCR sequencing was performed on whole RNA extracted either from tumor and nontumor lung tissue or from cryopreserved PBMC samples. Libraries were prepared through 5' RACE. Sequencing used a NextSeq 500. The public reads were reprocessed in TCRdb via fastp at Q25 and MiXCR, keeping in-frame beta chains. Each entry is one CDR3 protein sequence, shown with its most common DNA and genes. For this sample there are 25,000 or so distinct CDR3 sequences; roughly 4.8% appear just once. More than 4% of the sample goes to the ten largest clones. Source: PBMCs, taken at surgery. All receptors derive from a male donor with early-stage non-small cell lung cancer.

This clonotype was recorded at least ten times. The chain recombines TRBV25-1 with TRBJ2-5; no definite D call. Germline V lookup: CDR1 MGHDK, CDR2 SYGVNS. The V gene lost 4 bases and the J gene lost 3 bases, with 3 bases spanning the gap. The CDR3 length is 11 residues. The CDR3 nucleotides read TGTGCCAGCAGTGCGGAAGAGACCCAGTACTTC. Amino acids: CASSAEETQYF.

Many counts were recorded for this clonotype. The V and J genes are TRBV7-8 and TRBJ2-7; 10 bases match TRBD1. The CDR3 has 15 amino acids. The V and J ends lost 1 base and 2 bases, in that order; junction bases with no gene match: 2. From germline, CDR1 is SGHVS and CDR2 FQNEAQ. The CDR3 protein is CASSLEGQGTYEQYF. CDR3 nucleotides: TGTGCCAGCAGCTTAGAGGGACAGGGGACCTACGAGCAGTACTTC.

Many counts were recorded for this clonotype. V gene TRBV6-5 combines with J gene TRBJ2-1, with 8 nucleotides matching TRBD2. The CDR3 is 15 residues long. The germline CDR1 and CDR2 sequences are MNHEY and SVGAGI. V gave up 8 bases and J gave up 4 bases; unmatched junction bases: 10. The CDR3 DNA is TGTGCCAGCTCGCCGGGGGGGAATCTTTACAATGAGCAGTTCTTC. Translation gives CASSPGGNLYNEQFF.

This clonotype was found many times. This chain uses TRBV29-1 with TRBJ1-5; D perhaps matches TRBD1 (6 bases). V was pared by 8 bases and J by 4 bases, with 18 bases between. Germline V CDR1 and CDR2: SQVTM, ANQGSEA. The CDR3 extends over 14 amino acids. In nucleotides, the CDR3 is TGCAGCACATGGGAGGGGGTGTCGAATCAGCCCCAGCATTTT. It specifies CSTWEGVSNQPQHF.

This clonotype is labeled as medium-sized. The V gene is TRBV28, the J gene TRBJ1-5; TRBD1 might be the D (5 bases). Germline V gene lookup returns CDR1 MDHEN and CDR2 SYDVKM. This CDR3 is 16 amino acids long. V was shortened by 3 bases and J by 0 bases, with 12 bases between the two germline ends. CDR3 coding DNA: TGTGCCAGCAGTTTCCTAGACAGAGATAGCAATCAGCCCCAGCATTTT. It translates to CASSFLDRDSNQPQHF. Full variable domain (outside the CDR3, taken from reference TRBV28 and TRBJ1-5): DVKVTQSSRYLVKRTGEKVFLECVQDMDHENMFWYRQDPGLGLRLIYFSYDVKMKEKGDIPEGYSVSREKKERFSLILESASTNQTSMYLCASSFLDRDSNQPQHFGDGTRLSIL.

This clonotype was detected many times. The rearrangement links TRBV7-8 to TRBJ2-3; no firm D call. This CDR3 has 13 residues. Looked up from germline, CDR1 is SGHVS and CDR2 is FQNEAQ. V was cut by 5 bases and J by 8 bases, with 14 bases left in between. The CDR3 nucleotides are TGTGCCAGCAGCGCGACATCGCTGGCTACGCAGTATTTT. It is translated as CASSATSLATQYF.

Ten or more counts support this clonotype. The gene calls are TRBV18 and TRBJ1-6, with D hard to call. V was clipped by 2 bases and J by 7 bases, with 9 bases between them. Germline lookup yields CDR1 KGHSH and CDR2 LQKENI. CDR3 length: 14 residues. CDR3 loop: CASSPEIVNSPLHF. The DNA of the CDR3 is TGTGCCAGCTCACCAGAGATAGTAAATTCACCCCTCCACTTT.

The chain joins TRBV11-2 to TRBJ2-5; no clear D. Per germline, CDR1 SGHAT and CDR2 FQNNGV. Trimming removed 3 bases from V and 3 bases from J, with 11 bases in between. The CDR3 is 14 amino acids. The CDR3, as DNA: TGTGCCAGCAGCTTCCAGAACGCTAAAGAGACCCAGTACTTC. Translated: CASSFQNAKETQYF.

This clonotype was recorded at least ten times. The rearrangement joins TRBV29-1 to TRBJ1-1; no definite D call. This CDR3 comprises 11 residues. V lost 3 bases and J 8 bases, leaving 10 bases between the germline ends. CDR1 is SQVTM and CDR2 is ANQGSEA in the germline V gene. The CDR3 nucleotides read TGCAGCGTTGAGAGACACGAGGAAGCTTTCTTT. It is translated as CSVERHEEAFF.

This clonotype came up many times. The chain is built from TRBV18 and TRBJ1-3, with D possibly TRBD1 on 5 matching bases. The germline gives CDR1 KGHSH, CDR2 LQKENI. Deletions cut 1 base from V and 4 bases from J, with 11 bases between. The CDR3 runs 15 residues. DNA for the CDR3: TGTGCCAGCTCACCACGCCGGGGGGAAGGAAACACCATATATTTT. Translating gives CASSPRRGEGNTIYF.

This clonotype was recorded at least ten times. The genes are TRBV20-1 and TRBJ2-5, with 7 bases lining up with TRBD1. Germline CDR1 reads DFQATT; CDR2 reads SNEGSKA (reference sequence). The CDR3 runs to 14 residues. Losses at the gene ends were 1 base for V and 4 bases for J; bases not matched to a gene: 6. The CDR3 loop is CSARVPTGPETQYF. The CDR3 DNA follows: TGCAGTGCTAGAGTACCGACAGGGCCAGAGACCCAGTACTTC.

This clonotype was detected many times. This rearrangement joins TRBV27 to TRBJ2-7; TRBD1 agrees at 7 bases. CDR1 and CDR2 (germline): MNHEY, SMNVEV (reference sequence). The CDR3 runs 15 residues. With 5 bases clipped from V and 1 base from J, the junction kept 8 bases outside the gene matches. Here the CDR3 DNA reads TGTGCCAGCAGTAACGGCCGACAGGGATCCTACGAGCAGTACTTC. Residues: CASSNGRQGSYEQYF.

This chain uses TRBV27 with TRBJ2-5; 7 nucleotides match TRBD2. J lost 0 bases, V lost 0 bases, and 4 bases had no gene match. CDR3 length: 16 amino acids. The germline CDR1 and CDR2 sequences are MNHEY and SMNVEV (reference sequence). CDR3 region: CASSLSGGGYQETQYF. CDR3 DNA sequence: TGTGCCAGCAGTTTATCTGGGGGGGGGTACCAAGAGACCCAGTACTTC.

The chain couples TRBV20-1 to TRBJ2-1; D unclear. The CDR3 sequence is 11 residues long. V was cut by 5 bases and J by 2 bases, with 4 bases left in between. Germline V lookup: CDR1 DFQATT, CDR2 SNEGSKA (reference sequence). CDR3 protein: CSAGPYNEQFF. Written as DNA, the CDR3 is TGCAGTGCTGGCCCCTACAATGAGCAGTTCTTC.

This clonotype came up many times. This chain connects TRBV29-1 to TRBJ2-2; a weak D match, TRBD1 (6 bases). The germline V gene has CDR1 SQVTM and CDR2 ANQGSEA. V shed 4 bases and J shed 2 bases, with 11 bases lying between them. The CDR3 loop spans 14 amino acids. The CDR3 DNA reads as TGCAGCGTTGTCGGGACACCCAACACCGGGGAGCTGTTTTTT. Its translation: CSVVGTPNTGELFF.

This chain's CDR3 is CATSQSGRYNEQFF. CDR3 in DNA: TGTGCCACCAGCCAAAGCGGGAGGTACAATGAGCAGTTCTTC. This sequence joins TRBV15 and TRBJ2-1; 9 nucleotides align to TRBD2. Losses at the gene ends were 5 bases for V and 4 bases for J; bases not matched to a gene: 3. Germline assignment: CDR1 LNHNV and CDR2 YYDKDF (reference sequence). This CDR3 has 14 amino acids.

This clonotype was observed many times. This rearrangement joins TRBV12-3 or TRBV12-4 to TRBJ1-1, with 10 nucleotides matching TRBD1. Germline trimming cut 6 bases from V and 3 bases from J; bases unmatched to any gene: 16. This CDR3 is 18 amino acids long. CDR3 loop: CASRRGGGQGGGDTEAFF. CDR3 sequence (DNA): TGTGCCAGCAGACGTGGAGGAGGACAGGGGGGCGGGGACACTGAAGCTTTCTTT.

This clonotype was picked up many times. This chain links TRBV29-1 with TRBJ1-3; perhaps TRBD1 as D (6 bases). CDR1 SQVTM and CDR2 ANQGSEA come from the germline V gene. This CDR3 has 13 amino acids. V lost 6 bases and J lost 4, with 13 bases in between. The CDR3 spells CSVMGARGNTIYF. The DNA for the CDR3 is TGCAGCGTAATGGGGGCGCGGGGAAACACCATATATTTT.

This clonotype was seen repeatedly, ten times or more. This chain uses TRBV5-1 with TRBJ2-1, with D possibly matching TRBD2 (6 bases). Germline V gene sequence: CDR1 SGHRS, CDR2 YFSETQ. V lost 4 bases and J lost 8, with 16 bases in between. The CDR3 is made up of 14 amino acids. In nucleotides, the CDR3 is TGCGCCAGCAGCCTTCACCGGGGGAAGGATGAGCAGTTCTTC. It codes for CASSLHRGKDEQFF. Full variable domain (remainder filled in from reference TRBV5-1 and TRBJ2-1): KAGVTQTPRYLIKTRGQQVTLSCSPISGHRSVSWYQQTPGQGLQFLFEYFSETQRNKGNFPGRFSGRQFSNSRSEMNVSTLELGDSALYLCASSLHRGKDEQFFGPGTRLTVL.

In its sample, this clonotype was seen many times. V is TRBV18 and J is TRBJ1-1; tentatively, D is TRBD1 (5 bases). Germline assignment: CDR1 KGHSH and CDR2 LQKENI. The CDR3 consists of 14 residues. The V gene lost 6 bases and the J gene lost 4 bases, with 15 bases spanning the gap. DNA for the CDR3: TGTGCCAGCTCCCTAGCGGGGGAGCGCACTGAAGCTTTCTTT. This translates into CASSLAGERTEAFF. The entire variable domain, with the rest obtained from reference TRBV18 and TRBJ1-1, is as follows: NAGVMQNPRHLVRRRGQEARLRCSPMKGHSHVYWYRQLPEEGLKFMVYLQKENIIDESGMPKERFSAEFPKEGPSILRIQQVVRGDSAAYFCASSLAGERTEAFFGQGTRLTVV.

This clonotype was seen repeatedly, ten times or more. The gene calls are TRBV6-2 or TRBV6-3 and TRBJ2-4; D is ambiguous. The CDR3 covers 14 residues. The V end was cut by 6 bases, the J end by 0 bases, with 9 bases between. Per the germline V gene, CDR1 is MNHEY and CDR2 is SVGEGT. The CDR3: CASRQGGAKNIQYF. The CDR3 DNA follows: TGTGCCAGCAGACAAGGTGGAGCCAAAAACATTCAGTACTTC.

This clonotype was seen ten or more times. The rearrangement joins TRBV28 to TRBJ1-1, with 7 bases lining up with TRBD1. J lost 5 bases, V lost 10 bases, and 10 bases had no gene match. The CDR3 has 13 residues. Germline assignment: CDR1 MDHEN and CDR2 SYDVKM. This CDR3 is CATGEGARTEAFF. The CDR3, as DNA: TGTGCCACCGGAGAGGGGGCCAGGACTGAAGCTTTCTTT.

This clonotype was observed at least ten times. The genes are TRBV6-2 or TRBV6-3 and TRBJ1-1, with D possibly matching TRBD1 (5 bases). Deletions cut 6 bases from V and 5 bases from J, with 19 bases between. Germline CDR1 MNHEY, CDR2 SVGEGT. The length of the CDR3 is 15 residues. The CDR3 DNA follows: TGTGCCAGCAGACCTTCATCCGGGACCCAAACTGAAGCTTTCTTT. Its translation is CASRPSSGTQTEAFF.

This clonotype showed up many times. This sequence joins TRBV24-1 and TRBJ2-1; possible D gene TRBD2, 5 bases. CDR3 length equals 15 residues. Germline values: CDR1 KGHDR, CDR2 SFDVKD. The germline V and J ends were trimmed by 2 bases and 6 bases, with 13 bases remaining between them. Written as DNA, the CDR3 is TGTGCCACCAGTGATTCGGGGAGCGTGCCCAATGAGCAGTTCTTC. It translates to CATSDSGSVPNEQFF.